This entry lists 6 T cell receptor beta chains sequenced from one sample in a study of CD8+ T cells in alopecia areata. Following extraction, RNA underwent reverse transcription to cDNA, which served as the sequencing template. Profiling relied on immunoSEQ multiplex PCR, and the TCRdb table lists in-frame clones only, not all of them. This table holds around 200,000 clones, under 60% found once. Treatment described: oral pan-JAK inhibitor, 5-10 mg twice daily. The material was CD8+ T cells sorted from blood, obtained at week 24, from a patient treated with tofacitinib. These receptors were taken from a human donor with alopecia areata.

CDR3 loop: CASSQKSGVEQYF. In nucleotides, the CDR3 is TGCGCCAGCAGCCAAAAATCGGGGGTTGAGCAGTACTTC. The rearrangement joins TRBV5-1 to TRBJ2-7; D may be TRBD2 (6 bases). The V end lost 4 bases, the J end lost 7 bases, and 15 bases lay between the germline ends. Per germline, CDR1 SGHRS and CDR2 YFSETQ. The CDR3 has 13 residues.

V is TRBV2 and J is TRBJ1-1; D is perhaps TRBD1 (5 bases). The length of the CDR3 is 13 residues. Trimming took off 2 bases at V and 5 bases at J, with 9 bases between the two ends. Germline-derived CDR1 and CDR2 are SNHLY and FYNNEI. The CDR3: CASSERGRTEAFF. CDR3 sequence (DNA): TGTGCCAGCAGTGAAAGGGGCCGGACTGAAGCTTTCTTT.

This clone was counted a few times. The CDR3 is CASSPRTGSRDSGANVLTF. The CDR3 DNA reads TGTGCCAGCAGCCCAAGGACAGGGAGTCGCGACTCTGGGGCCAACGTCCTGACTTTC. The J gene is TRBJ2-6, the V gene TRBV9; 8 nucleotides match TRBD1. The V gene's germline CDR1 is SGDLS and CDR2 YYNGEE. The J segment lost 0 bases and the V segment lost 4 bases, leaving 12 bases of the junction unmatched. The length of the CDR3 is 19 residues.

The chain is built from TRBV27 and TRBJ1-2; 11 nucleotides agree with TRBD1. The CDR3 has 15 amino acids. CDR1 and CDR2 (germline): MNHEY, SMNVEV (reference sequence). V lost 7 bases and J lost 7; bases outside the gene matches: 11. The CDR3, as DNA: TGTGCCAGCACCAGGACAGGGGGCGATCAGCGTGGCTACACCTTC. It translates to CASTRTGGDQRGYTF.

The CDR3 DNA sequence: TGTGCCTGGAGTGAGGGTACTGGCGAGCAGTACTTC. It codes for CAWSEGTGEQYF. The genes are TRBV30 and TRBJ2-7; no clear D gene. The germline gives CDR1 GTSNPN, CDR2 SVGIG (reference sequence). V lost 1 base, J lost 6 bases, and 10 bases lay in between. This CDR3 is built from 12 residues.

The V gene is TRBV11-2, the J gene TRBJ1-1; D is ambiguous. CDR3 length equals 15 residues. Deletions cut 5 bases from V and 4 bases from J, with 17 bases between. Germline assignment: CDR1 SGHAT and CDR2 FQNNGV. The CDR3 DNA sequence: TGTGCCAGCAGCCCAAGCCGGGAAACGTCCACTGAAGCTTTCTTT. Protein sequence: CASSPSRETSTEAFF.